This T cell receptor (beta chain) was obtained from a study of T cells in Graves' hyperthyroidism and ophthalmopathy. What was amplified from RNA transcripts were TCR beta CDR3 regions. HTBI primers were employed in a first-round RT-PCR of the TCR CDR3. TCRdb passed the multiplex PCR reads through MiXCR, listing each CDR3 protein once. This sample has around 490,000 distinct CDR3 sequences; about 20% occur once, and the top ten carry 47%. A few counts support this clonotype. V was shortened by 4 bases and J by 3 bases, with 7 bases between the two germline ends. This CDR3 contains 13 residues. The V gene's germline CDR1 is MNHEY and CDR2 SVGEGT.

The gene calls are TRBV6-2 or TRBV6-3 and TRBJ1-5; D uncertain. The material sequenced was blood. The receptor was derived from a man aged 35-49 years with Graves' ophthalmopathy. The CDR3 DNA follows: TGTGCCAGCAGTTTACTGACCAATCAGCCCCAGCATTTT. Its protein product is CASSLLTNQPQHF.